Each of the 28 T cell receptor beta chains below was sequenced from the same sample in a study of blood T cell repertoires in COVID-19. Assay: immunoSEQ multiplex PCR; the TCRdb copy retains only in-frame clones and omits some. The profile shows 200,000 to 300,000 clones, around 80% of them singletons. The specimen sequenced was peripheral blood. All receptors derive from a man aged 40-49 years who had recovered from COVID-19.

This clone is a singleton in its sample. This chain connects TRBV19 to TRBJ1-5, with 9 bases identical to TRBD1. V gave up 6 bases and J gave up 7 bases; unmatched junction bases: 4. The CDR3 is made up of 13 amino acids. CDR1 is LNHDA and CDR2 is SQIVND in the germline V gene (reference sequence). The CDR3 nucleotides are TGTGCCAGTAGCCCCGGGACAGGGCAGCCCCAGCATTTT. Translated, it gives CASSPGTGQPQHF.

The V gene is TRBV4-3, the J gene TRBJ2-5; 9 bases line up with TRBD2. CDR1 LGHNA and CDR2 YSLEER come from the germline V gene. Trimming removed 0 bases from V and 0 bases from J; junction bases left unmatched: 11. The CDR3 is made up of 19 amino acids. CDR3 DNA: TGCGCCAGCAGCCAAGATATTTCCCTAGCGGGGAGGTACCAAGAGACCCAGTACTTC. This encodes CASSQDISLAGRYQETQYF.

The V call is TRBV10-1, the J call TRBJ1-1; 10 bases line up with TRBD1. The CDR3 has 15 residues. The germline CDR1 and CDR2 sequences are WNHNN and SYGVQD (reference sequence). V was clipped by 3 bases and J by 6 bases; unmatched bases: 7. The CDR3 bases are TGCGCCAGCAGTGATCCGGGACAGGGGAATGCTGAAGCTTTCTTT. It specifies CASSDPGQGNAEAFF.

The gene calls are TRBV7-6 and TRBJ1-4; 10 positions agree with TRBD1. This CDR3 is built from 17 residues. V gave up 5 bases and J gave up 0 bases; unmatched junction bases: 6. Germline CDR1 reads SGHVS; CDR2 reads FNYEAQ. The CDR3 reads CASSPDRGRSTNEKLFF. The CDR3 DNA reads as TGTGCCAGCAGCCCAGACAGGGGGCGGTCAACTAATGAAAAACTGTTTTTT.

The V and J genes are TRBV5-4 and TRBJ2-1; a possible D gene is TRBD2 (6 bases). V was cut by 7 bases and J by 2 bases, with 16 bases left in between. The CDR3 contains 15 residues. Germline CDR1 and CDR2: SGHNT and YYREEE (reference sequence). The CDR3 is CASHSQSGPYNEQFF. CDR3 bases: TGTGCCAGCCACTCCCAAAGCGGGCCCTACAATGAGCAGTTCTTC.

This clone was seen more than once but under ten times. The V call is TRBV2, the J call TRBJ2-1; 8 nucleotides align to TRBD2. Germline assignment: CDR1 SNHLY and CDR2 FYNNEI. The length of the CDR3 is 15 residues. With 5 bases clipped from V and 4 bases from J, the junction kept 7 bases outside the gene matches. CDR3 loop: CASSRSRGVYNEQFF. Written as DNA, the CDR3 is TGTGCCAGCAGTCGGTCGCGGGGGGTTTACAATGAGCAGTTCTTC.

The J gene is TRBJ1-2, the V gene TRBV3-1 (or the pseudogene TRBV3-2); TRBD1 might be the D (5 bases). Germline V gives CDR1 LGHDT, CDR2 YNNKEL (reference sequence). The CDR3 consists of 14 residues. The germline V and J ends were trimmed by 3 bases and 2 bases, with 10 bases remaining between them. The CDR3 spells CASSQFQGNYGYTF. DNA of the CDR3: TGTGCCAGCAGCCAGTTTCAGGGAAACTATGGCTACACCTTC.

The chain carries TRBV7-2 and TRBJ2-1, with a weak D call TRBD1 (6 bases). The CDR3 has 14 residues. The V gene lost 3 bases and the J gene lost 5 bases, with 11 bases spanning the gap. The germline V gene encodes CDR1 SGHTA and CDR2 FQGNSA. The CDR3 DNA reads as TGTGCCAGCAGCTTCGCGACAGGAAACAATGAGCAGTTCTTC. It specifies CASSFATGNNEQFF.

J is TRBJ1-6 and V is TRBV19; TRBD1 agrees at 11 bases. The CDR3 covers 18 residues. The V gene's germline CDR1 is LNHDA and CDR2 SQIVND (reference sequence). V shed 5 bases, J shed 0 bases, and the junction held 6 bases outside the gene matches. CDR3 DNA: TGTGCCAGTAGTTCCGGGACAGGGGGTAGCTCCTATAATTCACCCCTCCACTTT. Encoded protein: CASSSGTGGSSYNSPLHF. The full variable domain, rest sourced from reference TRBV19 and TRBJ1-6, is DGGITQSPKYLFRKEGQNVTLSCEQNLNHDAMYWYRQDPGQGLRLIYYSQIVNDFQKGDIAEGYSVSREKKESFPLTVTSAQKNPTAFYLCASSSGTGGSSYNSPLHFGNGTRLTVT.

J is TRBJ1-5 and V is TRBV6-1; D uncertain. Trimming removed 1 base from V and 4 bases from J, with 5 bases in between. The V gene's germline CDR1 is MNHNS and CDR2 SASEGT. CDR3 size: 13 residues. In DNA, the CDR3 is TGTGCCAGCAGTGAAGAGAGAAATCAGCCCCAGCATTTT. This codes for CASSEERNQPQHF.

CDR3 region: CASRDFYQSYEQYF. The CDR3 DNA reads as TGTGCCAGCAGGGACTTCTACCAGAGCTACGAGCAGTACTTC. The chain joins TRBV6-5 to TRBJ2-7; possibly TRBD2 for D (5 bases). This CDR3 is built from 14 residues. Trimming removed 6 bases at V and 3 bases at J, with 15 bases between. The germline V gene encodes CDR1 MNHEY and CDR2 SVGAGI.

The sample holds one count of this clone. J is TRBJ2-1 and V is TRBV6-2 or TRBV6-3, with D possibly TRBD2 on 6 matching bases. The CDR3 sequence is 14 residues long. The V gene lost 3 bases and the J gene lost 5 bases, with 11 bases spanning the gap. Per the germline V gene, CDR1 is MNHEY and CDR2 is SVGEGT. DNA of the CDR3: TGTGCCAGCAGTTATTCACTAGCCCACAATGAGCAGTTCTTC. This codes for CASSYSLAHNEQFF.

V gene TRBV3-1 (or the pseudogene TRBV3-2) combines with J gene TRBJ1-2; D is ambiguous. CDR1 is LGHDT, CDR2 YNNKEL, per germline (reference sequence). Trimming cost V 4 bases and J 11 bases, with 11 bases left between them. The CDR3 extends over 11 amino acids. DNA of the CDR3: TGTGCCAGCAGCCTCGGACTGGAATACACCTTC. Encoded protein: CASSLGLEYTF.

CDR3 in amino acids: CASSRGQQDSNQPQHF. The CDR3 bases are TGTGCCAGCAGCAGAGGACAGCAGGACTCAAATCAGCCCCAGCATTTT. V is TRBV9 and J is TRBJ1-5, with D perhaps matching TRBD1 (6 bases). This CDR3 has 16 residues. The ends were cut back, 4 bases at V and 4 bases at J, with 18 bases in the middle. Germline-derived CDR1 and CDR2 are SGDLS and YYNGEE.

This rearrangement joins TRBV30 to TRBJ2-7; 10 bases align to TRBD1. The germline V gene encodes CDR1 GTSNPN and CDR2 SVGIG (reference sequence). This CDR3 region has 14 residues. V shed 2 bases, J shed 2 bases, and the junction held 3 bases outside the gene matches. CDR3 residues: CAWSSGTGAYEQYF. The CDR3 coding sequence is TGTGCCTGGAGTTCCGGGACAGGGGCCTACGAGCAGTACTTC.

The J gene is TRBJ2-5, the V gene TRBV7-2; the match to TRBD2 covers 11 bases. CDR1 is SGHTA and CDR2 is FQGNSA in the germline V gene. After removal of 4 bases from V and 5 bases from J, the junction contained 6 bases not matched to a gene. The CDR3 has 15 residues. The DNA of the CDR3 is TGTGCCAGCAGCTATAGGACTAGCGGGCCCGAGACCCAGTACTTC. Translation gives CASSYRTSGPETQYF.

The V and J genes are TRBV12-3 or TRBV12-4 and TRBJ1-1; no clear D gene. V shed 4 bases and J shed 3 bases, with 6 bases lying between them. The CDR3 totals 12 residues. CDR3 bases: TGTGCCAGCAGTTCCGGGGACACTGAAGCTTTCTTT. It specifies CASSSGDTEAFF.

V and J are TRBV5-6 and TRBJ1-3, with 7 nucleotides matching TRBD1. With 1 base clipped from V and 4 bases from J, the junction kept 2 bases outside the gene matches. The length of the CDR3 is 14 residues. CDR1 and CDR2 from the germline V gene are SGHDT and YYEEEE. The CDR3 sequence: CASSLWTGGNTIYF. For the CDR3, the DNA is TGTGCCAGCAGCTTGTGGACAGGAGGAAACACCATATATTTT.

The chain's CDR3 is CASSPRATDRTAGYTF. CDR3 nucleotides: TGTGCCAGCTCACCACGGGCGACGGACAGAACAGCTGGCTACACCTTC. The chain links TRBV18 to TRBJ1-2, with a tentative D call TRBD1 (6 bases). Germline CDR1 and CDR2: KGHSH and LQKENI. The CDR3 is made up of 16 amino acids. Deletions cut 1 base from V and 7 bases from J, with 19 bases between. Variable domain in full (rest from reference TRBV18 and TRBJ1-2): NAGVMQNPRHLVRRRGQEARLRCSPMKGHSHVYWYRQLPEEGLKFMVYLQKENIIDESGMPKERFSAEFPKEGPSILRIQQVVRGDSAAYFCASSPRATDRTAGYTFGSGTRLTVV.

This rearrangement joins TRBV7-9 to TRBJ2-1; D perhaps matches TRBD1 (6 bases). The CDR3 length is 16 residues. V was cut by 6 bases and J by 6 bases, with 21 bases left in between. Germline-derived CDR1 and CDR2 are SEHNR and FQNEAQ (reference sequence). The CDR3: CASRSKYQGPGNEQFF. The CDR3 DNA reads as TGTGCCAGCAGGTCGAAATACCAGGGGCCGGGCAATGAGCAGTTCTTC.

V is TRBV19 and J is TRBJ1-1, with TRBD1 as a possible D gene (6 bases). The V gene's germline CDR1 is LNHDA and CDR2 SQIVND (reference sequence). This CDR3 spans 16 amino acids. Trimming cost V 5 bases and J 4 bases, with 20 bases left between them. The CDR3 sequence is CASSPWAGERGTEAFF. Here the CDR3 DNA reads TGTGCCAGTAGTCCCTGGGCAGGGGAGAGGGGCACTGAAGCTTTCTTT.

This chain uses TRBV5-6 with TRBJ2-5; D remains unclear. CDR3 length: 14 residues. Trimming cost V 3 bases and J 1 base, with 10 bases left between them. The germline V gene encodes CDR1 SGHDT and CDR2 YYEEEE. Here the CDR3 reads CASSWIGGQETQYF. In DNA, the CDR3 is TGTGCCAGCAGCTGGATCGGCGGCCAAGAGACCCAGTACTTC.

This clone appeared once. The CDR3 coding sequence is TGTGCCAGCAGTGAATTGGCAGGGGTTGGGAACACTGAAGCTTTCTTT. As protein: CASSELAGVGNTEAFF. This chain connects TRBV25-1 to TRBJ1-1; a possible D gene is TRBD1 (6 bases). From germline, CDR1 is MGHDK and CDR2 SYGVNS. The CDR3 is 16 amino acids. V was cut by 1 base and J by 1 base, with 13 bases left in between.

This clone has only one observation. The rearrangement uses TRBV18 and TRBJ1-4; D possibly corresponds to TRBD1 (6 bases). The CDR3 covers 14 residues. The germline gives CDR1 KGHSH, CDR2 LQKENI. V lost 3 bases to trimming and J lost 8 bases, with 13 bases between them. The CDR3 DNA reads TGTGCCAGCTCACCGAGCAGGGGAAGCGAAAAACTGTTTTTT. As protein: CASSPSRGSEKLFF.

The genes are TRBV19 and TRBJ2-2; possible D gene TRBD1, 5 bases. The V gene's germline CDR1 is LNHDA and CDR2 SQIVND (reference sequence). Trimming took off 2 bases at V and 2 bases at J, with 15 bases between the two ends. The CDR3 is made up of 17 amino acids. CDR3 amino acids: CASSIIGAGSNTGELFF. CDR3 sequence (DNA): TGTGCCAGTAGTATAATTGGGGCAGGGTCCAACACCGGGGAGCTGTTTTTT. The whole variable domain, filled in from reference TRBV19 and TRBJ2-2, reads DGGITQSPKYLFRKEGQNVTLSCEQNLNHDAMYWYRQDPGQGLRLIYYSQIVNDFQKGDIAEGYSVSREKKESFPLTVTSAQKNPTAFYLCASSIIGAGSNTGELFFGEGSRLTVL.

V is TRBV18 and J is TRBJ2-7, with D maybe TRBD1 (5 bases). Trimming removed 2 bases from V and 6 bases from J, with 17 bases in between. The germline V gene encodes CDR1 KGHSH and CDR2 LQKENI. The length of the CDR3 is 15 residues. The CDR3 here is CASSPMGPTLGEQYF. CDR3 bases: TGTGCCAGCTCACCAATGGGGCCTACCCTCGGCGAGCAGTACTTC.

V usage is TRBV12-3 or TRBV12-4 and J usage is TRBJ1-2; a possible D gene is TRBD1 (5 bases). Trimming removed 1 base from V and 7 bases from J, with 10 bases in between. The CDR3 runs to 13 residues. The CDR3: CASSLEGFGGYTF. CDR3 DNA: TGTGCCAGCAGTTTAGAGGGGTTCGGTGGCTACACCTTC.

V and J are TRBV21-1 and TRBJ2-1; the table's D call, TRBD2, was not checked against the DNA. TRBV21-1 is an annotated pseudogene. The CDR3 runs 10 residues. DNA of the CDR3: TGTGCCAGCCGGGGTTGTGGGCAGTTCTTC. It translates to CASRGCGQFF.